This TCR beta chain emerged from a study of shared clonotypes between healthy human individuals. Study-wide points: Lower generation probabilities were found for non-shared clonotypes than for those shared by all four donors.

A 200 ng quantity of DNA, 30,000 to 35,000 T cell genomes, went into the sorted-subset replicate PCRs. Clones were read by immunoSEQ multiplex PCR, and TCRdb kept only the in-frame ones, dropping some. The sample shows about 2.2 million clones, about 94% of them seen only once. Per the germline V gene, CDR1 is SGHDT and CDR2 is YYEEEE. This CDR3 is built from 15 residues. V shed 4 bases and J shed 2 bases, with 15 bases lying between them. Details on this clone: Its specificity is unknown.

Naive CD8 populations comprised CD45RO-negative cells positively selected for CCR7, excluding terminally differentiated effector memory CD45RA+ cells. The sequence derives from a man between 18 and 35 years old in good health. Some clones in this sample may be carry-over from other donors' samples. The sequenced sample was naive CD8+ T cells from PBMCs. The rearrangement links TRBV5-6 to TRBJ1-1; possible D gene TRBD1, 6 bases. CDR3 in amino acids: CASSRGGGYNTEAFF. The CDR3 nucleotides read TGTGCCAGCAGCAGGGGAGGGGGATACAACACTGAAGCTTTCTTT. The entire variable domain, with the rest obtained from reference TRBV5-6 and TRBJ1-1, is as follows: DAGVTQSPTHLIKTRGQQVTLRCSPKSGHDTVSWYQQALGQGPQFIFQYYEEEERQRGNFPDRFSGHQFPNYSSELNVNALLLGDSALYLCASSRGGGYNTEAFFGQGTRLTVV.